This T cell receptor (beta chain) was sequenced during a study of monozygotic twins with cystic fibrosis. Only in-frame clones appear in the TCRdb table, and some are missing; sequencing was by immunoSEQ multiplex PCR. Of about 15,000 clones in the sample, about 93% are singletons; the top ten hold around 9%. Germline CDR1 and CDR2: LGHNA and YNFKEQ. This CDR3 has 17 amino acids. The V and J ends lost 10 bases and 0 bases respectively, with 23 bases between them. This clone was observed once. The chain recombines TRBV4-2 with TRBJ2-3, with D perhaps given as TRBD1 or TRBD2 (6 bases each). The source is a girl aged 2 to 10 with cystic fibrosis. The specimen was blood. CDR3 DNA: TGTGCCAACCCGGAGGGGGAGGCGTCTCAAAGCACAGATACGCAGTATTTT. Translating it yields CANPEGEASQSTDTQYF.